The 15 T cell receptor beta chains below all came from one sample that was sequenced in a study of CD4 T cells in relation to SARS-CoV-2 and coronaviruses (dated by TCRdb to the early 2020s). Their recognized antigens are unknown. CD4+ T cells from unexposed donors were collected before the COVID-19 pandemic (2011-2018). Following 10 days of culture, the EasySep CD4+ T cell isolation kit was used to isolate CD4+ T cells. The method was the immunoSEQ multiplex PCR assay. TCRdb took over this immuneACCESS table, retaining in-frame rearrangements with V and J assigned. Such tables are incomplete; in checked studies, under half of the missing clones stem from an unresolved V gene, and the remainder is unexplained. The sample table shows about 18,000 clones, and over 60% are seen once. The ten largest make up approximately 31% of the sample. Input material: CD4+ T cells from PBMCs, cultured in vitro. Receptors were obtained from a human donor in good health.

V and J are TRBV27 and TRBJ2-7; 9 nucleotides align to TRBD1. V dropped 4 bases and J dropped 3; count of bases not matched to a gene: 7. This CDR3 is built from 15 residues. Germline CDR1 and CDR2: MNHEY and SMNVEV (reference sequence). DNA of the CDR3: TGTGCCAGCAGTTCCGCCGGGACAGGGTTCTACGAGCAGTACTTC. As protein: CASSSAGTGFYEQYF.

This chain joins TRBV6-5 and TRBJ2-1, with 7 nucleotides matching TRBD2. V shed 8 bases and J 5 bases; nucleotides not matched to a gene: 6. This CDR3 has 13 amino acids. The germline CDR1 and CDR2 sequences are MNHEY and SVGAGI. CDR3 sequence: CASGGLQNNEQFF. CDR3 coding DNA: TGTGCCAGCGGGGGACTACAAAACAATGAGCAGTTCTTC.

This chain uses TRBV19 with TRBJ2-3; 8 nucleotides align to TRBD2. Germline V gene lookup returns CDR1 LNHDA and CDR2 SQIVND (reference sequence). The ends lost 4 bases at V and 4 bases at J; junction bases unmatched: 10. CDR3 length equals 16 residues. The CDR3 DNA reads TGTGCCAGTAGTAAAATACGGACTAGCATTCCAGATACGCAGTATTTT. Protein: CASSKIRTSIPDTQYF.

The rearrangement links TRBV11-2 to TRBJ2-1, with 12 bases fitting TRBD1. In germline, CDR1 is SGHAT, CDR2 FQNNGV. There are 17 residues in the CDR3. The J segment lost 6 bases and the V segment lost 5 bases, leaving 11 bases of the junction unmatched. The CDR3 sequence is CASSHFRGQGAFNEQFF. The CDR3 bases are TGTGCCAGCAGCCATTTCAGGGGACAGGGGGCTTTCAATGAGCAGTTCTTC.

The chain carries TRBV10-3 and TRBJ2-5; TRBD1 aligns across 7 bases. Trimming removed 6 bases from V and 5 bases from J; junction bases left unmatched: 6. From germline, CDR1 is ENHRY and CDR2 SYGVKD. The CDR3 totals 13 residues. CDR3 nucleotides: TGTGCCATCAGGACAGGGATGCGTGAGACCCAGTACTTC. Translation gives CAIRTGMRETQYF.

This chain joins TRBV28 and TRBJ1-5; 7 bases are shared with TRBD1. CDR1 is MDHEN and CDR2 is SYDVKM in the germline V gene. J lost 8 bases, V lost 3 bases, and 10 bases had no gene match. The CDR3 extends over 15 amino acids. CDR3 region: CASSFETGIVEPQHF. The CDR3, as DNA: TGTGCCAGCAGTTTCGAGACAGGGATTGTGGAGCCCCAGCATTTT.

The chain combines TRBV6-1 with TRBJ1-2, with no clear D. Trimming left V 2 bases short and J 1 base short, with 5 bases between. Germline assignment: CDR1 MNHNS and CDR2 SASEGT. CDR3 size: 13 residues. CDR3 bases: TGTGCCAGCAGTGAACAGAGTAACTATGGCTACACCTTC. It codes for CASSEQSNYGYTF.

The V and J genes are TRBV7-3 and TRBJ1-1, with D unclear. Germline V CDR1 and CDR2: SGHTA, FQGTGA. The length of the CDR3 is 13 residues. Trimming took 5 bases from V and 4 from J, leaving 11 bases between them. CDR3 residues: CASSPRAGTEAFF. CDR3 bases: TGTGCCAGCAGCCCTCGGGCGGGCACTGAAGCTTTCTTT.

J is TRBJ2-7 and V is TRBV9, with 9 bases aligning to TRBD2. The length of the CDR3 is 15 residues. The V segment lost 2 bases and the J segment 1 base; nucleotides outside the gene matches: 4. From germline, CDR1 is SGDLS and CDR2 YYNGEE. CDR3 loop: CASSVGREGSYEQYF. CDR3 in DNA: TGTGCCAGCAGCGTCGGGCGGGAGGGTTCCTACGAGCAGTACTTC.

Written as DNA, the CDR3 is TGTGCCAGTAGTTTCTTAGGGGGGATGAGCGACGAGCAGTACTTC. Translated: CASSFLGGMSDEQYF. V usage is TRBV19 and J usage is TRBJ2-7; D assignment may be TRBD1 or TRBD2 (6 bases each). Germline assignment: CDR1 LNHDA and CDR2 SQIVND (reference sequence). The CDR3 consists of 15 residues. Trimming pared 5 bases from V and 5 bases from J, leaving 19 bases between. The variable domain in full, completed from reference TRBV19 and TRBJ2-7, reads DGGITQSPKYLFRKEGQNVTLSCEQNLNHDAMYWYRQDPGQGLRLIYYSQIVNDFQKGDIAEGYSVSREKKESFPLTVTSAQKNPTAFYLCASSFLGGMSDEQYFGPGTRLTVT.

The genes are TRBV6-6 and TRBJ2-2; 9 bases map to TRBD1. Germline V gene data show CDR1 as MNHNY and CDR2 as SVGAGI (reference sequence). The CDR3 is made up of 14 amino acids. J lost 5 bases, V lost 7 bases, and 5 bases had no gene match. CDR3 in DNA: TGTGCCAGCAATGACAGGGGGTATACCGGGGAGCTGTTTTTT. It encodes CASNDRGYTGELFF.

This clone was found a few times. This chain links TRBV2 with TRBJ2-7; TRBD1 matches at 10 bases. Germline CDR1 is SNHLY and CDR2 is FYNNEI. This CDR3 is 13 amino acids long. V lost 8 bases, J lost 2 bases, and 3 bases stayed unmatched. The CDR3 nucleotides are TGTGCCAGCCGACAGGGGGCCACCTACGAGCAGTACTTC. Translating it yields CASRQGATYEQYF.

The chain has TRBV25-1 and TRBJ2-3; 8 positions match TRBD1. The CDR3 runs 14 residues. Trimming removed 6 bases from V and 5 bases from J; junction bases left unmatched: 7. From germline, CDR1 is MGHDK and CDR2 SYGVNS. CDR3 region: CASSPLTGVDTQYF. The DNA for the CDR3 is TGTGCCAGCAGCCCCCTGACAGGGGTAGATACGCAGTATTTT.

CDR3 protein: CASSQYSGAQETQYF. The CDR3 DNA sequence: TGTGCCAGCAGCCAATATAGCGGGGCCCAAGAGACCCAGTACTTC. The V gene is TRBV3-1 (or the pseudogene TRBV3-2), the J gene TRBJ2-5, with 8 nucleotides matching TRBD2. From germline, CDR1 is LGHDT and CDR2 YNNKEL (reference sequence). Trimming cost V 2 bases and J 1 base; bases outside gene matches: 3. This CDR3 has 15 amino acids.

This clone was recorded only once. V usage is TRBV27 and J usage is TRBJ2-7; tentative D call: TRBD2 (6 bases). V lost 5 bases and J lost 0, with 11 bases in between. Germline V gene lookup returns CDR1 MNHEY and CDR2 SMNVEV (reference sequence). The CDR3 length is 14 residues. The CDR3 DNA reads TGTGCCAGCAGTCCGTTGGGGGGCTCCTACGAGCAGTACTTC. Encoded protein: CASSPLGGSYEQYF.